This TCR beta chain was found in a study of blood T cell repertoires in COVID-19. This table comes from immunoSEQ multiplex PCR, and its TCRdb copy is limited to in-frame clones, with some not included. The table has approximately 52,000 clones, roughly nine tenths seen once. The CDR3 runs 15 residues. V was pared by 2 bases and J by 0 bases, with 10 bases between. The germline V gene has CDR1 MNHEY and CDR2 SVGEGT. Specimen: peripheral blood. The TCR was taken from a man in his fifties or sixties with active COVID-19. The chain has TRBV6-2 or TRBV6-3 and TRBJ1-2; TRBD1 might be the D (5 bases). CDR3 DNA: TGTGCCAGCAGTTACCCAGGGTTCGCTAACTATGGCTACACCTTC. It translates to CASSYPGFANYGYTF.